This T cell receptor beta chain appears in the sequencing data of a study of T cell changes during pregnancy in multiple sclerosis. Profiled with immunoSEQ multiplex PCR; TCRdb holds only in-frame clones, not every one. The table lists approximately 47,000 clones, nearly 95% of them singletons. CDR3 size: 13 residues. V was shortened by 5 bases and J by 5 bases, with 12 bases between the two germline ends. CDR1 SGHTA and CDR2 FQGTGA come from the germline V gene. The rearrangement joins TRBV7-3 to TRBJ2-5, with TRBD1 as a possible D gene (6 bases). The material was CD4+ T cells from peripheral blood mononuclear cells, obtained in the first trimester of pregnancy. The sequence was obtained from a female donor with multiple sclerosis, enrolled in a pregnancy study. CDR3 region: CASSRGTLETQYF. DNA of the CDR3: TGTGCCAGCAGCCGAGGGACATTGGAGACCCAGTACTTC.